Below, 10 T cell receptor beta chains from the same sample are listed, as sequenced in a study of PD-1 blockade in mismatch repair-deficient tumors. Sequenced by immunoSEQ multiplex PCR; TCRdb stores in-frame clones only, minus some. The data contain about 35,000 clones, approximately 84% of them singletons. Material: PBMCs, obtained 6 to 7 weeks after starting pembrolizumab. These receptor sequences come from an adult with mismatch repair-deficient cancer.

This clone was recorded a few times. This chain joins TRBV28 and TRBJ2-3; unclear D gene. Germline V gene sequence: CDR1 MDHEN, CDR2 SYDVKM. The CDR3 has 14 residues. The V gene lost 4 bases and the J gene lost 2 bases, with 10 bases spanning the gap. CDR3 DNA sequence: TGTGCCAGCAGTTCCCTGTCGGTCACAGATACGCAGTATTTT. It encodes CASSSLSVTDTQYF. Full variable domain (remainder filled in from reference TRBV28 and TRBJ2-3): DVKVTQSSRYLVKRTGEKVFLECVQDMDHENMFWYRQDPGLGLRLIYFSYDVKMKEKGDIPEGYSVSREKKERFSLILESASTNQTSMYLCASSSLSVTDTQYFGPGTRLTVL.

The chain has TRBV14 and TRBJ2-2, with 7 positions matching TRBD2. CDR3 length: 15 amino acids. CDR1 is SGHDN and CDR2 is FVKESK in the germline V gene. Losses at the gene ends were 7 bases for V and 4 bases for J; bases not matched to a gene: 9. The CDR3 region is CASIRTGGGTGELFF. The CDR3 nucleotides read TGTGCCAGCATCCGAACGGGAGGAGGCACCGGGGAGCTGTTTTTT.

This clone has a single count. The chain is built from TRBV10-1 and TRBJ2-5; D unresolved. The CDR3 sequence is 13 residues long. Germline loops: CDR1 WNHNN, CDR2 SYGVQD (reference sequence). The V end was cut by 4 bases, the J end by 2 bases, with 8 bases between. CDR3 DNA: TGCGCCAGCAGTGGTCCAGGTCAAGAGACCCAGTACTTC. This gives the protein CASSGPGQETQYF.

The chain carries TRBV7-8 and TRBJ2-2; TRBD1 might be the D (5 bases). This CDR3 contains 14 residues. With 8 bases removed from V and 5 bases from J, the gap between germline ends came to 15 bases. Germline lookup yields CDR1 SGHVS and CDR2 FQNEAQ. CDR3 residues: CASLKGVGTGELFF. The CDR3 DNA reads as TGTGCCAGCCTAAAAGGGGTCGGGACCGGGGAGCTGTTTTTT.

The chain combines TRBV2 with TRBJ1-1, with TRBD1 as a possible D gene (5 bases). The germline V gene has CDR1 SNHLY and CDR2 FYNNEI. V shed 8 bases and J shed 9 bases, with 10 bases lying between them. This CDR3 has 10 amino acids. The CDR3 here is CASDGGKAFF. In nucleotides, the CDR3 is TGTGCCAGCGACGGGGGGAAAGCTTTCTTT.

This rearrangement joins TRBV7-9 to TRBJ2-1; 8 bases map to TRBD2. The CDR3 extends over 16 amino acids. V lost 1 base, J lost 2 bases, and 4 bases stayed unmatched. Germline V gives CDR1 SEHNR, CDR2 FQNEAQ (reference sequence). The DNA of the CDR3 is TGTGCCAGCAGCTTAGAACGGGAGGGCCCCTACAATGAGCAGTTCTTC. Its protein is CASSLEREGPYNEQFF.

The rearrangement links TRBV18 to TRBJ2-7, with D unresolved. The CDR3 is 15 amino acids. The V and J ends lost 2 bases and 0 bases respectively, with 11 bases between them. Germline values: CDR1 KGHSH, CDR2 LQKENI. CDR3 in amino acids: CASSPAAASSYEQYF. The CDR3 region has the DNA TGTGCCAGCTCACCAGCTGCTGCCAGCTCCTACGAGCAGTACTTC.

The chain has TRBV4-2 and TRBJ1-5, with D perhaps matching TRBD1 (6 bases). The germline V gene has CDR1 LGHNA and CDR2 YNFKEQ. CDR3 length equals 17 residues. The V gene lost 1 base and the J gene lost 2 bases, with 15 bases spanning the gap. The CDR3 loop reads CASSQGSYREGNQPQHF. The CDR3 DNA is TGTGCCAGCAGCCAAGGCTCTTACAGGGAAGGCAATCAGCCCCAGCATTTT.

V is TRBV14 and J is TRBJ1-4; 7 bases fit TRBD1. Germline V CDR1 and CDR2: SGHDN, FVKESK. Germline trimming cut 4 bases from V and 5 bases from J; bases unmatched to any gene: 10. This CDR3 comprises 16 residues. DNA of the CDR3: TGTGCCAGCAGCCCGCGGCAGGGGGTTATAAATGAAAAACTGTTTTTT. It translates to CASSPRQGVINEKLFF. The full variable domain, its missing parts supplied by reference TRBV14 and TRBJ1-4, is EAGVTQFPSHSVIEKGQTVTLRCDPISGHDNLYWYRRVMGKEIKFLLHFVKESKQDESGMPNNRFLAERTGGTYSTLKVQPAELEDSGVYFCASSPRQGVINEKLFFGSGTQLSVL.

The chain has TRBV30 and TRBJ1-2; TRBD1 might be the D (6 bases). Per the germline V gene, CDR1 is GTSNPN and CDR2 is SVGIG (reference sequence). Between the trimmed V and J ends, which lost 3 bases and 9 bases, there was a span of 17 bases. This CDR3 comprises 13 residues. CDR3 sequence (DNA): TGTGCCTGGAGACTCCAAGGGGGAAATCGCTACACCTTC. It encodes CAWRLQGGNRYTF.